The 19 T cell receptor beta chains below all came from one sample that was sequenced in a study of cytomegalovirus exposure and HLA in healthy donors (dated by TCRdb to 2015 to 2018). The library came from the immunoSEQ multiplex PCR assay. For the multiplex PCR, a mixture combining 60 forward primers for TCR Vbeta segments and 13 reverse primers for TCR Jbeta segments was used. Imported from immuneACCESS, the table was reduced by TCRdb to in-frame sequences with V and J called. These copies leave out some clones; in studies compared against another copy, an unresolved V gene accounts for under half, and the cause of the remainder is not known. The table for this sample lists some 170,000 clones; roughly 80% of them were counted only once. The ten largest make up roughly 7.6% of the sample. Material: PBMCs. These receptor sequences come from a woman in her thirties in good health and CMV-seropositive.

This clone occurred a few times. The chain uses TRBV5-1 and TRBJ2-3; 10 bases agree with TRBD2. Trimming took 4 bases from V and 5 from J; bases not matched to a gene: 10. CDR1 is SGHRS and CDR2 is YFSETQ in the germline V gene. This CDR3 spans 16 amino acids. The CDR3 DNA is TGCGCCAGCAGCGGGGAGGCTAGCGGGGGCGTAGATACGCAGTATTTT. This gives the protein CASSGEASGGVDTQYF.

The chain employs TRBV7-8 and TRBJ1-2, with D maybe TRBD1 (6 bases). CDR1 is SGHVS and CDR2 is FQNEAQ in the germline V gene. This CDR3 contains 14 residues. Trimming took off 1 base at V and 4 bases at J, with 10 bases between the two ends. CDR3 residues: CASSLELGGYGYTF. The CDR3, as DNA: TGTGCCAGCAGCTTAGAATTAGGGGGCTATGGCTACACCTTC.

The chain joins TRBV15 to TRBJ1-6, with D maybe TRBD1 (5 bases). The CDR3 spans 16 residues. Germline V CDR1 and CDR2: LNHNV, YYDKDF (reference sequence). V lost 4 bases and J 4 bases, leaving 14 bases between the germline ends. CDR3 sequence: CATSKDPTAYNSPLHF. The CDR3 bases are TGTGCCACCAGCAAGGACCCGACAGCATATAATTCACCCCTCCACTTT.

This CDR3 is CASTPGRADTQYF. The CDR3 bases are TGTGCCAGCACTCCCGGCAGGGCAGATACGCAGTATTTT. This sequence joins TRBV27 and TRBJ2-3; TRBD1 is a possible D gene (5 bases). The germline gives CDR1 MNHEY, CDR2 SMNVEV (reference sequence). V shed 7 bases and J shed 4 bases, with 12 bases lying between them. The CDR3 loop spans 13 amino acids.

The chain combines TRBV21-1 with TRBJ2-7; the table names TRBD1, a call not compared with the DNA. TRBV21-1 is annotated as a pseudogene. The CDR3 is 17 residues long. The CDR3 protein is CASSNPGTPAYSYEQYF. CDR3 DNA: TGTGCCAGCAGCAATCCCGGGACACCTGCCTACTCCTACGAGCAGTACTTC.

The rearrangement joins TRBV5-4 to TRBJ2-5; the D gene is possibly TRBD2 (5 bases). The germline V and J ends were trimmed by 5 bases and 5 bases, with 19 bases remaining between them. The CDR3 totals 15 residues. Germline V CDR1 and CDR2: SGHNT, YYREEE (reference sequence). CDR3 bases: TGTGCCAGCAGGGTAGGCCCTCTGGAGGAGGAGACCCAGTACTTC. Protein sequence: CASRVGPLEEETQYF. Combining the CDR3 with reference TRBV5-4 and TRBJ2-5 gives the whole variable domain ETGVTQSPTHLIKTRGQQVTLRCSSQSGHNTVSWYQQALGQGPQFIFQYYREEENGRGNFPPRFSGLQFPNYSSELNVNALELDDSALYLCASRVGPLEEETQYFGPGTRLLVL.

V usage is TRBV5-1 and J usage is TRBJ2-7; 7 nucleotides agree with TRBD2. From germline, CDR1 is SGHRS and CDR2 YFSETQ. V was pared by 4 bases and J by 3 bases, with 7 bases of the junction left unmatched. There are 14 residues in the CDR3. For the CDR3, the DNA is TGCGCCAGCAGCCGTGAGCGGGGCTACTACGAGCAGTACTTC. This codes for CASSRERGYYEQYF.

This chain links TRBV28 with TRBJ1-1, with D perhaps matching TRBD1 (5 bases). Germline loops: CDR1 MDHEN, CDR2 SYDVKM. V gave up 10 bases and J gave up 3 bases, with 18 bases separating them. The CDR3 length is 14 residues. CDR3 bases: TGTGCCACAGCAAATTTGTTACAGGACACTGAAGCTTTCTTT. The encoded protein is CATANLLQDTEAFF.

The CDR3: CASSLAAGGFNEQFF. The DNA for the CDR3 is TGTGCCAGCAGCTTAGCCGCGGGGGGTTTCAATGAGCAGTTCTTC. The V call is TRBV7-2, the J call TRBJ2-1, with 8 bases lining up with TRBD2. The V gene's germline CDR1 is SGHTA and CDR2 FQGNSA. With V trimmed by 0 bases and J by 6 bases, 4 bases remained unmatched. This CDR3 is built from 15 residues.

In DNA, the CDR3 is TGTGCCAGCAGCTTAAGACAGGGCACTGAAGCTTTCTTT. It is translated as CASSLRQGTEAFF. V is TRBV7-2 and J is TRBJ1-1; TRBD1 matches 7 bases. The CDR3 spans 13 residues. The ends lost 2 bases at V and 4 bases at J; junction bases unmatched: 1. Germline-derived CDR1 and CDR2 are SGHTA and FQGNSA.

The chain has TRBV14 and TRBJ1-2, with a possible D match to TRBD1 (6 bases). Germline CDR1 and CDR2: SGHDN and FVKESK. This CDR3 spans 16 amino acids. V lost 5 bases and J 1 base, leaving 17 bases between the germline ends. The chain's CDR3 is CASSSNPGARNYGYTF. For the CDR3, the DNA is TGTGCCAGCAGCTCTAATCCAGGGGCGCGTAACTATGGCTACACCTTC.

The chain couples TRBV9 to TRBJ2-1, with 8 bases aligning to TRBD1. CDR1 is SGDLS and CDR2 is YYNGEE in the germline V gene. V trimming: 3 bases; J trimming: 6 bases; junction bases outside the gene matches: 11. The CDR3 runs to 16 residues. The CDR3: CASSGSRTGLANEQFF. The CDR3 region has the DNA TGTGCCAGCAGCGGATCAAGGACAGGGCTGGCCAATGAGCAGTTCTTC.

This chain joins TRBV6-5 and TRBJ1-1; the D gene is possibly TRBD1 (6 bases). The germline gives CDR1 MNHEY, CDR2 SVGAGI. CDR3 size: 13 residues. V dropped 5 bases and J dropped 7 bases, with 14 bases sitting between them. The CDR3 here is CASSEVRGVEAFF. In DNA, the CDR3 is TGTGCCAGCAGTGAAGTCAGGGGTGTTGAAGCTTTCTTT.

The V call is TRBV4-1, the J call TRBJ2-1; D gene ambiguous. CDR1 MGHRA and CDR2 YSYEKL come from the germline V gene. Between the trimmed V and J ends, which lost 0 bases and 6 bases, there was a span of 6 bases. The CDR3 has 13 amino acids. The CDR3 sequence: CASSQDSTNEQFF. In nucleotides, the CDR3 is TGCGCCAGCAGCCAAGATAGCACCAATGAGCAGTTCTTC.

The chain combines TRBV7-3 with TRBJ2-1, with TRBD1 identical over 8 bases. The CDR3 spans 14 residues. Germline trimming cut 4 bases from V and 5 bases from J; bases unmatched to any gene: 4. CDR1 is SGHTA, CDR2 FQGTGA, per germline. The CDR3 is CASSSGTGDNEQFF. The CDR3 DNA is TGTGCCAGCAGCTCCGGGACAGGAGACAATGAGCAGTTCTTC. Full variable domain (remainder filled in from reference TRBV7-3 and TRBJ2-1): GAGVSQTPSNKVTEKGKYVELRCDPISGHTALYWYRQSLGQGPEFLIYFQGTGAADDSGLPNDRFFAVRPEGSVSTLKIQRTERGDSAVYLCASSSGTGDNEQFFGPGTRLTVL.

The chain links TRBV2 to TRBJ2-7, with TRBD2 matching 15 bases. V was pared by 0 bases and J by 5 bases, with 11 bases of the junction left unmatched. The CDR3 extends over 19 amino acids. Per the germline V gene, CDR1 is SNHLY and CDR2 is FYNNEI. The CDR3 loop is CASSEARTSGGETSHEQYF. In DNA, the CDR3 is TGTGCCAGCAGTGAAGCACGGACTAGCGGGGGGGAAACGTCCCACGAGCAGTACTTC. Based on the CDR3 plus reference TRBV2 and TRBJ2-7, the full variable domain is EPEVTQTPSHQVTQMGQEVILRCVPISNHLYFYWYRQILGQKVEFLVSFYNNEISEKSEIFDDQFSVERPDGSNFTLKIRSTKLEDSAMYFCASSEARTSGGETSHEQYFGPGTRLTVT.

This clone was seen just once. The chain is built from TRBV6-5 and TRBJ2-5; weak D call: TRBD1 (7 bases). Germline V lookup: CDR1 MNHEY, CDR2 SVGAGI. The CDR3 runs 16 residues. V lost 2 bases to trimming and J lost 0 bases, with 13 bases between them. CDR3 sequence: CASSYGGGLYQETQYF. DNA of the CDR3: TGTGCCAGCAGTTACGGAGGGGGCCTATACCAAGAGACCCAGTACTTC.

The rearrangement links TRBV4-2 to TRBJ1-2; D is perhaps TRBD1 (6 bases). Per the germline V gene, CDR1 is LGHNA and CDR2 is YNFKEQ. Trimming stripped 3 bases from V and 3 bases from J, with 14 bases between. The CDR3 sequence is 15 residues long. This chain's CDR3 is CASSHQGREDYGYTF. DNA of the CDR3: TGTGCCAGCAGCCATCAGGGGAGGGAGGACTATGGCTACACCTTC.

This clone was detected a few times. The V call is TRBV27, the J call TRBJ1-4; TRBD1 aligns across 9 bases. From germline, CDR1 is MNHEY and CDR2 SMNVEV (reference sequence). This CDR3 region has 15 residues. V lost 5 bases, J lost 7 bases, and 8 bases stayed unmatched. Here the CDR3 reads CASSPLQGAGEKLFF. CDR3 DNA sequence: TGTGCCAGCAGTCCCCTACAGGGGGCGGGTGAAAAACTGTTTTTT. Using reference TRBV27 and TRBJ1-4 for the parts outside the CDR3, the full variable domain is EAQVTQNPRYLITVTGKKLTVTCSQNMNHEYMSWYRQDPGLGLRQIYYSMNVEVTDKGDVPEGYKVSRKEKRNFPLILESPSPNQTSLYFCASSPLQGAGEKLFFGSGTQLSVL.